Listed below are T cell receptor beta chains from one sample, sequenced in a study of CD4 T cells in relation to SARS-CoV-2 and coronaviruses. Their antigen targets remain unknown. The table came from immunoSEQ multiplex PCR; TCRdb's copy has only in-frame clones and leaves some out. This sample has about 26,000 clones, with over 60% found just once. Sequenced: CD4+ T cells from PBMCs, cultured in vitro. The receptors shown here come from a human donor in good health. CDR3s include the opening cysteine and the closing phenylalanine or tryptophan. D genes are given only for firm matches. Clone size is stated in some rows and not others, as once, few, many or a class when expanded.

TGTGCCAGCAGCCTAAACCAGCCTCAAGAGACCCAGTACTTC,CASSLNQPQETQYF,-,-,TRBJ2-5,TRBV7-9
TGTGCCAGCAGCTTGGAGCCTATCCATAATTCACCCCTCCACTTT,CASSLEPIHNSPLHF,-,-,TRBJ1-6,TRBV5-5
TGTGCCAGCAGCTTAGACACAGATACGCAGTATTTT,CASSLDTDTQYF,-,-,TRBJ2-3,TRBV7-2
TGTGCCAGCACCCTCCCCAAGGGGGGAGTCTCTGGGGCCAACGTCCTGACTTTC,CASTLPKGGVSGANVLTF,once,-,TRBJ2-6,TRBV2
TGCGCCAGCAGCCAAGATGGGGACAGGAATTCACCCCTCCACTTT,CASSQDGDRNSPLHF,few,TRBD1,TRBJ1-6,TRBV4-1
TGTGCCAGCAGTCCAGTGGGGGACAGTCAGCCCCAGCATTTT,CASSPVGDSQPQHF,few,TRBD1,TRBJ1-5,TRBV6-2/TRBV6-3
TGTGCCAGCATCGCCTACTTGAGTGGGAGGGTTTACACCGGGGAGCTGTTTTTT,CASIAYLSGRVYTGELFF,-,TRBD2,TRBJ2-2,TRBV2
TGTGCCAGCAGTTACACGGAACGGGTGGACTACGAGCAGTACTTC,CASSYTERVDYEQYF,-,-,TRBJ2-7,TRBV6-2/TRBV6-3
TGTGCCGCAAAGGTCAGGGGTGATCATAGCAATCAGCCCCAGCATTTT,CAAKVRGDHSNQPQHF,large,-,TRBJ1-5,TRBV27
TGTGCCAGCAGCCAGCGACAGGGGGTCTACAATGAGCAGTTCTTC,CASSQRQGVYNEQFF,-,TRBD1,TRBJ2-1,TRBV14
TGTGCCAGCAGCCAAGGTGGGACAGAAGAGACCCAGTACTTC,CASSQGGTEETQYF,-,TRBD1,TRBJ2-5,TRBV3-1/TRBV3-2
TGTGCCAGCAGTTACTCGGAGACAGGACGAAATTCACCCCTCCACTTT,CASSYSETGRNSPLHF,few,-,TRBJ1-6,TRBV6-2/TRBV6-3
TGCGCCAGCAGTGAGGGTTGGCGGGGGGGCCGTCCCTACGAGCAGTACTTC,CASSEGWRGGRPYEQYF,-,TRBD2,TRBJ2-7,TRBV10-2
TGTGCCAGCAGCTCACCCACCCAACGGACCCGGGGCACCGGGGAGCTGTTTTTT,CASSSPTQRTRGTGELFF,-,-,TRBJ2-2,TRBV7-9
TGTGCCAGTTGGAGGGGGGTTTGGGGCGAAAAACTGTTTTTT,CASWRGVWGEKLFF,few,-,TRBJ1-4,TRBV6-5
TGTGCCAGCAGCCGGACAGAAAACACCGGGGAGCTGTTTTTT,CASSRTENTGELFF,-,-,TRBJ2-2,TRBV7-2
TGCGCCAGCAGCTTGGCCTTGGGGAACACTGAAGCTTTCTTT,CASSLALGNTEAFF,-,-,TRBJ1-1,TRBV5-1
TGTGCCAGCAGCTTAGTGGCGGAAGAGACCCAGTACTTC,CASSLVAEETQYF,-,-,TRBJ2-5,TRBV7-2
TGTGCCAGCAGTTTTGGGGACCGGAGGGCCTACACCTTC,CASSFGDRRAYTF,-,-,TRBJ1-2,TRBV12-3/TRBV12-4
TGTGCCAGTAGTACCCGGACAGTTCGCGGCGAGCAGTACTTC,CASSTRTVRGEQYF,-,-,TRBJ2-7,TRBV19
TGTGCCAGCAGCTTAGGGCTCGGGACTAGCGGAGCCTCGGAGCAGTACTTC,CASSLGLGTSGASEQYF,-,TRBD2,TRBJ2-7,TRBV11-2
TGTGCCAGCAGTTTTGAGAGGAACACCGGGGAGCTGTTTTTT,CASSFERNTGELFF,few,-,TRBJ2-2,TRBV7-2
TGTGCCAGCAGTGAAGGACAGGGGGTAGGAAATCAGCCCCAGCATTTT,CASSEGQGVGNQPQHF,-,TRBD1,TRBJ1-5,TRBV2
TGTGCCAGCATCCAGGGGGACAGCCCGCCTTACTCCTACAATGAGCAGTTCTTC,CASIQGDSPPYSYNEQFF,-,TRBD1,TRBJ2-1,TRBV5-4
TGTGCCAGCAGTTCTGACAGGGGTTACGAGCAGTACTTC,CASSSDRGYEQYF,-,TRBD1,TRBJ2-7,TRBV6-5
TGTGCCAGCAGCTCCGGGTACGGGGGCAATGAGCAGTTCTTC,CASSSGYGGNEQFF,once,-,TRBJ2-1,TRBV7-9
TGTGCCAGCAGCACCCACATGGCATCTGGAAACACCATATATTTT,CASSTHMASGNTIYF,once,-,TRBJ1-3,TRBV11-2
TGTGCCAGCAGCGTAGTCCCTGAGGCCTCCTACGAGCAGTACTTC,CASSVVPEASYEQYF,-,-,TRBJ2-7,TRBV9
TGTGCCAGCCGCCACGAGGGGCGCAGAGAAAACACCATATATTTT,CASRHEGRRENTIYF,-,-,TRBJ1-3,TRBV6-5
TGTGCCACCAGTCGGGAAGGAGATACGCAGTATTTT,CATSREGDTQYF,-,-,TRBJ2-3,TRBV24-1
TGTGCCAGCAGCTTAGCGCGGGTTGGATTGGGTGAGCAGTTCTTC,CASSLARVGLGEQFF,-,-,TRBJ2-1,TRBV11-2
TGTGCCAGCAGCCAGGGACAGGGGCTAAACTATGGCTACACCTTC,CASSQGQGLNYGYTF,few,TRBD1,TRBJ1-2,TRBV7-9
TGTGCCAGCAGCCAAGTTCCCACCGGGGCCAACGTCCTGACTTTC,CASSQVPTGANVLTF,-,-,TRBJ2-6,TRBV3-1/TRBV3-2
TGTGCCAGCAGTGGGATGGGGACAGGGCAGCGCTACACCTTC,CASSGMGTGQRYTF,-,TRBD1,TRBJ1-2,TRBV7-2
TGTGCCTGGAGTCCGGGGCGGCAAAACACTGAAGCTTTCTTT,CAWSPGRQNTEAFF,-,-,TRBJ1-1,TRBV30
TGTGCCAGCAGCTCCATGAGGGCCAAAAACATTCAGTACTTC,CASSSMRAKNIQYF,-,-,TRBJ2-4,TRBV11-2
TGCGCCAGCAGTCCCTCGGGGGATCGGGCTGAAGCTTTCTTT,CASSPSGDRAEAFF,-,-,TRBJ1-1,TRBV10-1
TGCGCCAGCAGCAAAGTGAGGGGTGAGCAGTTCTTC,CASSKVRGEQFF,-,-,TRBJ2-1,TRBV4-1
TGTGCCAGCAGTTACGCCGGGGGGATTCAGTACTTC,CASSYAGGIQYF,-,TRBD2,TRBJ2-7,TRBV6-2/TRBV6-3
TGTGCCAGCAGTTTATTCGACGGTAACAATCAGCCCCAGCATTTT,CASSLFDGNNQPQHF,-,-,TRBJ1-5,TRBV27
TGTGCCAGCAGTCCTCCCAGGGAGTGGGACAACACCATATATTTT,CASSPPREWDNTIYF,few,-,TRBJ1-3,TRBV28
TGTGCCAGCAGTGTCACCACTCGCGATACGCAGTATTTT,CASSVTTRDTQYF,-,-,TRBJ2-3,TRBV6-4
TGTGCCAGCTCACCAAGGGAAGAAAGTAATGAAAAACTGTTTTTT,CASSPREESNEKLFF,-,-,TRBJ1-4,TRBV18
TGTGCCAGCAGTCCCACACGAGGGGGGGCGGGAACCGGGGAGCTGTTTTTT,CASSPTRGGAGTGELFF,few,-,TRBJ2-2,TRBV3-1/TRBV3-2
TGTGCCAGCAGCTACCGACAGGGAACACAAGAGACCCAGTACTTC,CASSYRQGTQETQYF,-,TRBD1,TRBJ2-5,TRBV6-5
TGCGCCAGCAGTACCACAGGGGGCCTTCACAATGAGCAGTTCTTC,CASSTTGGLHNEQFF,-,TRBD1,TRBJ2-1,TRBV10-1
TGTGCCAGCAGTGAAGAGGGGGACAGGCCCCAGCATTTT,CASSEEGDRPQHF,-,TRBD1,TRBJ1-5,TRBV6-1
TGTGCCAGCAGCCCCTCGACTAGCACAGATACGCAGTATTTT,CASSPSTSTDTQYF,-,-,TRBJ2-3,TRBV6-5
TGTGCCAGCAGTACGGGGTGGGGATCTTCTGGGGCCAACGTCCTGACTTTC,CASSTGWGSSGANVLTF,-,-,TRBJ2-6,TRBV2
TGTGCCAGCAGTTACCCGGACAGGGGGATGAACACTGAAGCTTTCTTT,CASSYPDRGMNTEAFF,once,TRBD1,TRBJ1-1,TRBV6-6
TGTGCCAGCACTCACCGCGGGACAGCCAACTCCCTCTTC,CASTHRGTANSLF,-,TRBD1,TRBJ1-2,TRBV6-6
TGTGCCAGCAGCTTGAACACAGGAAACGAGCAGTACTTC,CASSLNTGNEQYF,-,-,TRBJ2-7,TRBV5-4
TGTGCCAGCTCACCACTGGCCGACAGTCCCCTCCACTTT,CASSPLADSPLHF,-,-,TRBJ1-6,TRBV18
TGTGCCAGCAGCTTGGGCGCGGGTAAGCAGTTCTTC,CASSLGAGKQFF,-,-,TRBJ2-1,TRBV11-2
TGTGCCAGCAGACCAGGGGAAGCTAACTATGGCTACACCTTC,CASRPGEANYGYTF,-,-,TRBJ1-2,TRBV6-5